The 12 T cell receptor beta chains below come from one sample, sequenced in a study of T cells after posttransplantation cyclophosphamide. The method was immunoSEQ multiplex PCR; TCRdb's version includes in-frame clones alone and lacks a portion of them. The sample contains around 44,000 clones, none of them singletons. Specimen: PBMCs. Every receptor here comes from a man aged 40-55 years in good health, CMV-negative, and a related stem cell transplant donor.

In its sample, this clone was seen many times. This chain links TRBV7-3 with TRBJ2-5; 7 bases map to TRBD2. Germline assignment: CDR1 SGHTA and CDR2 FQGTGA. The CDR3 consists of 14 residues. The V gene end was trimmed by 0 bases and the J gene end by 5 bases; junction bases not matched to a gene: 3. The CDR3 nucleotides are TGTGCCAGCAGCTTAACGGGGGGGGTGGAGACCCAGTACTTC. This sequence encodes CASSLTGGVETQYF.

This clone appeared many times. CDR3 coding DNA: TGTGCCAGCAGCCAAAAGACAGGGTGGGGGGAGACCCAGTACTTC. Translated, it gives CASSQKTGWGETQYF. The gene calls are TRBV5-6 and TRBJ2-5; TRBD1 matches at 7 bases. Germline lookup yields CDR1 SGHDT and CDR2 YYEEEE. The V gene end was trimmed by 4 bases and the J gene end by 5 bases; junction bases not matched to a gene: 11. This CDR3 has 15 amino acids.

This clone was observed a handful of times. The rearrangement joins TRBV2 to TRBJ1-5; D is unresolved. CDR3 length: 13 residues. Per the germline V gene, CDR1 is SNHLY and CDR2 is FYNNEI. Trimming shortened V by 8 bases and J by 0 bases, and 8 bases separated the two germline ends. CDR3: CASREYSNQPQHF. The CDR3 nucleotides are TGTGCCAGCCGGGAATATAGCAATCAGCCCCAGCATTTT.

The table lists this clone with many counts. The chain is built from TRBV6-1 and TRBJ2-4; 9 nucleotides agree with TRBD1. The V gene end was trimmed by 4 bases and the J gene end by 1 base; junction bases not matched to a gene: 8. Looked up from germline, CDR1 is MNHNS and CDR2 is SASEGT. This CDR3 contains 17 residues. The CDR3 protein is CASSATWTGDAKNIQYF. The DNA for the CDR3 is TGTGCCAGCAGTGCCACCTGGACAGGGGATGCCAAAAACATTCAGTACTTC.

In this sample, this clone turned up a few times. Here the CDR3 reads CASRLGGGSNQPQHF. As DNA, the CDR3 is TGTGCAAGTCGCTTAGGGGGGGGGAGCAATCAGCCCCAGCATTTT. This chain links TRBV12-2 with TRBJ1-5. TRBV12-2 is a pseudogene segment. The CDR3 totals 15 residues.

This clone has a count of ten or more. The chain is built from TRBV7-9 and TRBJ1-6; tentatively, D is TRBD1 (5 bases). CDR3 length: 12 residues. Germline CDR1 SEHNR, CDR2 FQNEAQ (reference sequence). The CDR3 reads CGSGGDNSPLHF. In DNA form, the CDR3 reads TGTGGTTCGGGGGGAGATAATTCACCCCTCCACTTT.

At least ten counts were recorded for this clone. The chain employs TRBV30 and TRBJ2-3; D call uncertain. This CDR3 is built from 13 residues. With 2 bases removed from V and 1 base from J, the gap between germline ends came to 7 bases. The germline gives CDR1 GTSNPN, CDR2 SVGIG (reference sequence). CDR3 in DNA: TGTGCCTGGAGTCGGCAGGGCACAGATACGCAGTATTTT. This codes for CAWSRQGTDTQYF.

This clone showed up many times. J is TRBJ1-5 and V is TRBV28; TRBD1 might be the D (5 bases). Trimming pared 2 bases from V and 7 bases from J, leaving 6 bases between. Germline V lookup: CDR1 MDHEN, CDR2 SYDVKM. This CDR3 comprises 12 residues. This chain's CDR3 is CASSLGGQPQHF. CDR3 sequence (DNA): TGTGCCAGCAGTTTAGGGGGGCAGCCCCAGCATTTT.

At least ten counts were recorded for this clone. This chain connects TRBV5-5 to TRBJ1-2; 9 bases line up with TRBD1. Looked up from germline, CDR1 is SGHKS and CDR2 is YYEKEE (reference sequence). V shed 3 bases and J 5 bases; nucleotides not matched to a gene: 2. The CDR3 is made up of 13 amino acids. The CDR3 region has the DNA TGTGCCAGCAGCTGGACAGGGGATTATGGCTACACCTTC. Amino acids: CASSWTGDYGYTF.

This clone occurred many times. The CDR3 region has the DNA TGTGCCAGTAGACTTAGGGGGCGGGGGGGGACCGGGGAGCTGTTTTTT. Translating it yields CASRLRGRGGTGELFF. The J gene is TRBJ2-2, the V gene TRBV19; 9 positions agree with TRBD2. The CDR3 spans 16 residues. Trimming removed 6 bases from V and 5 bases from J; junction bases left unmatched: 10. Germline V lookup: CDR1 LNHDA, CDR2 SQIVND (reference sequence).

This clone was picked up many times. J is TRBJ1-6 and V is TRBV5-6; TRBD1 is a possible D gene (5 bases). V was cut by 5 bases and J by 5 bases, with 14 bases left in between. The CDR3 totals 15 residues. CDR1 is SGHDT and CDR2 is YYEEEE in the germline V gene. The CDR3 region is CASSRAGVDNSPLHF. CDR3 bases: TGTGCCAGCAGTCGGGCGGGGGTGGATAATTCACCCCTCCACTTT.

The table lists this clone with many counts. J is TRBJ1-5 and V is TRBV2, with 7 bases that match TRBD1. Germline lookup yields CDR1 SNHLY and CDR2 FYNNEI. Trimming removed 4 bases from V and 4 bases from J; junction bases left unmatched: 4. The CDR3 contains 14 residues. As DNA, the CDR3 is TGTGCCAGCAGTGGGGGGACAGTGAATCAGCCCCAGCATTTT. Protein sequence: CASSGGTVNQPQHF. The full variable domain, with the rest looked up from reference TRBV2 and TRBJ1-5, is EPEVTQTPSHQVTQMGQEVILRCVPISNHLYFYWYRQILGQKVEFLVSFYNNEISEKSEIFDDQFSVERPDGSNFTLKIRSTKLEDSAMYFCASSGGTVNQPQHFGDGTRLSIL.